This T cell receptor beta chain came from a study of response to subunit inactivated influenza vaccine. Findings and limits, study-wide: Authors suggested few new T cells are recruited by each seasonal influenza vaccination.

There are 15 residues in the CDR3. J gave up 1 base and V 3 bases, and 5 bases lay outside the gene matches. CDR1 is DFQATT, CDR2 SNEGSKA, per germline (reference sequence). As regards this clonotype: Its antigen is not known.

A single record per CDR3 protein comes from TCRdb applying MiXCR to the RT-PCR reads. The table lists hundreds of thousands of distinct CDR3 sequences, around 16% of them singletons, with about 9.9% in the top ten. Sample: PBMCs from blood, taken roughly 12 days after vaccination. The genes are TRBV20-1 and TRBJ2-7; 11 bases are shared with TRBD2. This clonotype was obtained from a man aged 50 to 60 who received an inactivated influenza vaccine. CDR3 amino acids: CSASQTSGSSYEQYF. The CDR3 DNA follows: TGCAGTGCTAGCCAAACTAGCGGGAGTTCCTACGAGCAGTACTTC.